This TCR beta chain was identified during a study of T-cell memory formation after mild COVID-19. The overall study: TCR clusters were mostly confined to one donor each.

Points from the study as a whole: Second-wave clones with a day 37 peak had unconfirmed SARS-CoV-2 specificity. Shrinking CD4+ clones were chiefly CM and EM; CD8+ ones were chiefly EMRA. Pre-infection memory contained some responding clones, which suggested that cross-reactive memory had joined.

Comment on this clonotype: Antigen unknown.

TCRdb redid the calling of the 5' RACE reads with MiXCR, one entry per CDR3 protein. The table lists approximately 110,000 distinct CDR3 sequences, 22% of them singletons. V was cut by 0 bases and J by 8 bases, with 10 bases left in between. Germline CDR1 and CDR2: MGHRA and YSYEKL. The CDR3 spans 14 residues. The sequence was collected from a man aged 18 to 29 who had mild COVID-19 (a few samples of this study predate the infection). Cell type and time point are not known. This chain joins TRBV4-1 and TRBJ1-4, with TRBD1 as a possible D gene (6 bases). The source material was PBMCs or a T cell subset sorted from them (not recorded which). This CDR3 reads CASSQEQGGEKLFF. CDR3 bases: TGCGCCAGCAGCCAAGAACAGGGTGGCGAAAAACTGTTTTTT.